A single sample is the source of the 31 T cell receptor beta chains below, sequenced in a study of blood T cell repertoires in COVID-19. Only in-frame clones appear in the TCRdb table, and some are missing; sequencing was by immunoSEQ multiplex PCR. The sample carries about 58,000 clones, approximately 81% recorded once. Sequenced: peripheral blood. Source of these receptors: a man aged 35 to 55 with active COVID-19.

The rearrangement links TRBV6-5 to TRBJ2-7; tentative D call: TRBD2 (6 bases). There are 11 residues in the CDR3. Germline loops: CDR1 MNHEY, CDR2 SVGAGI. Trimming pared 2 bases from V and 9 bases from J, leaving 8 bases between. CDR3 sequence reads: CASSYGGMQYF. The DNA for the CDR3 is TGTGCCAGCAGTTACGGAGGGATGCAGTACTTC.

The V and J genes are TRBV27 and TRBJ2-1; D is perhaps TRBD2 (6 bases). The V and J ends lost 2 bases and 8 bases respectively, with 13 bases between them. This CDR3 has 14 amino acids. CDR1 and CDR2 (germline): MNHEY, SMNVEV (reference sequence). CDR3 coding DNA: TGTGCCAGCAGTTTAGACCGGGGGTTCGATGAGCAGTTCTTC. It encodes CASSLDRGFDEQFF.

The V and J genes are TRBV5-1 and TRBJ2-3; D remains ambiguous. Germline loops: CDR1 SGHRS, CDR2 YFSETQ. This CDR3 is 14 amino acids long. V lost 1 base to trimming and J lost 6 bases, with 12 bases between them. DNA of the CDR3: TGCGCCAGCAGCTTGCTGGCCCGCAGGGATACGCAGTATTTT. Protein sequence: CASSLLARRDTQYF. The entire variable domain, with the rest obtained from reference TRBV5-1 and TRBJ2-3, is as follows: KAGVTQTPRYLIKTRGQQVTLSCSPISGHRSVSWYQQTPGQGLQFLFEYFSETQRNKGNFPGRFSGRQFSNSRSEMNVSTLELGDSALYLCASSLLARRDTQYFGPGTRLTVL.

The rearrangement joins TRBV7-9 to TRBJ2-3; 8 bases match TRBD1. Looked up from germline, CDR1 is SEHNR and CDR2 is FQNEAQ (reference sequence). Trimming at V came to 4 bases and at J to 3 bases, leaving 6 bases not matched to a gene. The CDR3 totals 15 residues. As DNA, the CDR3 is TGTGCCAGCAGCTACGGACAGGGTGGGACAGATACGCAGTATTTT. Encoded protein: CASSYGQGGTDTQYF.

This chain uses TRBV6-5 with TRBJ2-2; 10 bases are shared with TRBD1. CDR1 is MNHEY, CDR2 SVGAGI, per germline. With V trimmed by 4 bases and J by 4 bases, 3 bases remained unmatched. This CDR3 has 15 residues. CDR3 protein: CASSSDRGRTGELFF. In DNA form, the CDR3 reads TGTGCCAGCAGTTCCGACAGGGGGCGCACCGGGGAGCTGTTTTTT.

By sample fraction, this clone is medium-sized. The chain couples TRBV10-2 to TRBJ1-3, with D uncertain. The germline CDR1 and CDR2 sequences are WSHSY and SAAADI. Trimming cost V 6 bases and J 0 bases, with 9 bases left between them. The CDR3 consists of 14 residues. CDR3 region: CASRADGSGNTIYF. In DNA, the CDR3 is TGCGCCAGCAGAGCCGATGGCTCTGGAAACACCATATATTTT.

The J gene is TRBJ2-1, the V gene TRBV4-1; the D gene is possibly TRBD1 (5 bases). V lost 4 bases and J lost 8, with 24 bases in between. The V gene's germline CDR1 is MGHRA and CDR2 YSYEKL. CDR3 length equals 17 residues. CDR3 sequence (DNA): TGCGCCAGCAGCCCGTTAACTACGTGGGGCTCTCGGGATGAGCAGTTCTTC. Translating it yields CASSPLTTWGSRDEQFF.

V is TRBV20-1 and J is TRBJ1-1; D call uncertain. The germline V gene has CDR1 DFQATT and CDR2 SNEGSKA (reference sequence). Deletions cut 1 base from V and 3 bases from J, with 3 bases between. This CDR3 comprises 11 residues. The CDR3 DNA reads as TGCAGTGCTAGAGCCTACACTGAAGCTTTCTTT. This codes for CSARAYTEAFF.

The V gene is TRBV9, the J gene TRBJ2-3, with D uncertain. Between the trimmed V and J ends, which lost 5 bases and 2 bases, there was a span of 12 bases. Germline V gene data show CDR1 as SGDLS and CDR2 as YYNGEE. The CDR3 has 14 amino acids. The CDR3 spells CASSRNPVTDTQYF. The CDR3 DNA reads as TGTGCCAGCAGTCGTAACCCGGTCACAGATACGCAGTATTTT.

In this sample, this clone turned up a few times. The rearrangement joins TRBV7-2 to TRBJ2-1; D perhaps matches TRBD1 (6 bases). The germline gives CDR1 SGHTA, CDR2 FQGNSA. The CDR3 is made up of 12 amino acids. Trimming cost V 2 bases and J 15 bases, with 14 bases left between them. The CDR3 region is CASSLLDSLPFF. CDR3 sequence (DNA): TGTGCCAGCAGCTTACTGGACAGCCTCCCGTTCTTC.

The chain joins TRBV4-2 to TRBJ2-7; 9 nucleotides line up with TRBD1. Trimming took 8 bases from V and 4 from J; bases not matched to a gene: 6. This CDR3 region has 13 residues. Germline V gene sequence: CDR1 LGHNA, CDR2 YNFKEQ. The DNA for the CDR3 is TGTGCCAGCGGCCGGGACAGGGTGTACGAGCAGTACTTC. It encodes CASGRDRVYEQYF.

The chain uses TRBV7-8 and TRBJ2-7; 8 nucleotides align to TRBD2. The germline gives CDR1 SGHVS, CDR2 FQNEAQ. This CDR3 is 15 amino acids long. Trimming took 4 bases from V and 7 from J; bases not matched to a gene: 12. The CDR3 DNA reads as TGTGCCAGCAGCTCACTAGCGGCATCTCGAGAGGAGCAGTACTTC. Translated, it gives CASSSLAASREEQYF.

V and J are TRBV18 and TRBJ1-2; the D is unclear. There are 14 residues in the CDR3. The germline CDR1 and CDR2 sequences are KGHSH and LQKENI. V was cut by 1 base and J by 8 bases, with 14 bases left in between. This CDR3 reads CASSPRQTLWGYTF. CDR3 sequence (DNA): TGTGCCAGCTCACCACGACAAACCCTTTGGGGCTACACCTTC. Drawing the rest from reference TRBV18 and TRBJ1-2, the complete variable domain is NAGVMQNPRHLVRRRGQEARLRCSPMKGHSHVYWYRQLPEEGLKFMVYLQKENIIDESGMPKERFSAEFPKEGPSILRIQQVVRGDSAAYFCASSPRQTLWGYTFGSGTRLTVV.

The genes are TRBV11-2 and TRBJ2-1; the match to TRBD2 covers 10 bases. The ends lost 3 bases at V and 8 bases at J; junction bases unmatched: 4. Germline V gene data show CDR1 as SGHAT and CDR2 as FQNNGV. This CDR3 has 14 amino acids. CDR3 nucleotides: TGTGCCAGCAGCTTGAGCGGGAGGGTCGATGAGCAGTTCTTC. This codes for CASSLSGRVDEQFF.

This rearrangement joins TRBV6-5 to TRBJ2-7; TRBD2 aligns across 9 bases. The CDR3 runs to 14 residues. V gave up 6 bases and J gave up 7 bases; unmatched junction bases: 10. Germline assignment: CDR1 MNHEY and CDR2 SVGAGI. This chain's CDR3 is CASRGLAGLSEQYF. CDR3 DNA sequence: TGTGCCAGCAGAGGGCTAGCGGGACTTAGTGAGCAGTACTTC.

This clone was detected only a few times. This rearrangement joins TRBV12-3 or TRBV12-4 to TRBJ1-2; D remains unclear. The CDR3 runs 13 residues. The V end was cut by 6 bases, the J end by 1 base, with 9 bases between. This CDR3 is CASSSRNNYGYTF. The CDR3 nucleotides are TGTGCCAGCAGCTCCAGGAATAACTATGGCTACACCTTC.

The V and J genes are TRBV28 and TRBJ2-7; possible D gene TRBD1, 5 bases. Trimming stripped 5 bases from V and 0 bases from J, with 11 bases between. Per germline, CDR1 MDHEN and CDR2 SYDVKM. The CDR3 runs to 14 residues. The CDR3 DNA reads TGTGCCAGCAGTCGGACATGGAGCTCCTACGAGCAGTACTTC. Protein: CASSRTWSSYEQYF.

This clone came up a few times. The rearrangement links TRBV28 to TRBJ1-5, with 7 bases aligning to TRBD1. V shed 6 bases and J 0 bases; nucleotides not matched to a gene: 2. Germline values: CDR1 MDHEN, CDR2 SYDVKM. This CDR3 has 14 amino acids. The CDR3 spells CASSQGGSNQPQHF. CDR3 DNA sequence: TGTGCCAGCAGCCAGGGGGGTAGCAATCAGCCCCAGCATTTT.

This sequence joins TRBV3-1 (or the pseudogene TRBV3-2) and TRBJ2-2; 9 bases line up with TRBD2. The CDR3 spans 15 residues. The V gene's germline CDR1 is LGHDT and CDR2 YNNKEL (reference sequence). Unmatched junction bases numbered 6, after V lost 3 bases and J lost 7 bases. The CDR3 protein is CASSHSGSLDGELFF. CDR3 nucleotides: TGTGCCAGCAGCCATAGCGGGAGTCTCGACGGGGAGCTGTTTTTT.

This clone occurred once. The V and J genes are TRBV5-1 and TRBJ1-3; D remains unclear. The ends were cut back, 0 bases at V and 9 bases at J, with 13 bases in the middle. Germline values: CDR1 SGHRS, CDR2 YFSETQ. The CDR3 is made up of 14 amino acids. Here the CDR3 reads CASSLGAPSSTIYF. In DNA, the CDR3 is TGCGCCAGCAGCTTGGGGGCTCCTTCGAGCACCATATATTTT.

The rearrangement joins TRBV5-8 to TRBJ1-1, with D maybe TRBD1 (5 bases). Germline loops: CDR1 SGHTS, CDR2 YDEGEE. V lost 3 bases and J lost 2, with 17 bases in between. CDR3 length: 16 residues. CDR3 coding DNA: TGTGCCAGCAGCTCGACATTAAAGGGGTATAACACTGAAGCTTTCTTT. Residues: CASSSTLKGYNTEAFF.

V is TRBV4-1 and J is TRBJ1-2, with 7 bases identical to TRBD1. Germline CDR1 and CDR2: MGHRA and YSYEKL. The CDR3 has 16 residues. With 4 bases clipped from V and 4 bases from J, the junction kept 12 bases outside the gene matches. The CDR3 DNA reads TGCGCCAGCAGCCCTACTTGGACAGGCGAATCCTATGGCTACACCTTC. Amino acid sequence: CASSPTWTGESYGYTF.

This clone was counted a few times. V and J are TRBV7-9 and TRBJ2-2; no reliable D call. Germline V lookup: CDR1 SEHNR, CDR2 FQNEAQ (reference sequence). V was trimmed by 5 bases and J by 5 bases, leaving 9 bases between them. The CDR3 spans 13 residues. CDR3 in amino acids: CASSPQVTGELFF. CDR3 DNA sequence: TGTGCCAGCAGCCCTCAGGTTACCGGGGAGCTGTTTTTT.

This rearrangement joins TRBV24-1 to TRBJ2-7; 8 bases align to TRBD1. The CDR3 loop spans 15 amino acids. V lost 3 bases, J lost 0 bases, and 3 bases stayed unmatched. Germline loops: CDR1 KGHDR, CDR2 SFDVKD. CDR3 sequence: CATSDNTGGSYEQYF. The CDR3 DNA is TGTGCCACCAGTGATAATACAGGGGGCTCCTACGAGCAGTACTTC.

This clone was recorded only once. The chain employs TRBV28 and TRBJ1-5, with TRBD1 as a possible D gene (6 bases). The CDR3 runs 14 residues. Germline CDR1 MDHEN, CDR2 SYDVKM. Trimming left V 6 bases short and J 6 bases short, with 15 bases between. This chain's CDR3 is CASRRAGDSQPQHF. CDR3 coding DNA: TGTGCCAGCAGAAGAGCAGGGGATAGTCAGCCCCAGCATTTT.

The V gene is TRBV18, the J gene TRBJ2-3, with 10 bases fitting TRBD2. The CDR3 is made up of 19 amino acids. Per germline, CDR1 KGHSH and CDR2 LQKENI. Trimming removed 1 base from V and 6 bases from J; junction bases left unmatched: 16. In DNA, the CDR3 is TGTGCCAGCTCACCACAATCGGGACAGGCTAGCGGGAGTTCCGATACGCAGTATTTT. Its protein is CASSPQSGQASGSSDTQYF. Based on the CDR3 plus reference TRBV18 and TRBJ2-3, the full variable domain is NAGVMQNPRHLVRRRGQEARLRCSPMKGHSHVYWYRQLPEEGLKFMVYLQKENIIDESGMPKERFSAEFPKEGPSILRIQQVVRGDSAAYFCASSPQSGQASGSSDTQYFGPGTRLTVL.

V usage is TRBV9 and J usage is TRBJ2-1, with 10 bases fitting TRBD2. This CDR3 has 14 amino acids. In germline, CDR1 is SGDLS, CDR2 YYNGEE. The V segment lost 4 bases and the J segment 8 bases; nucleotides outside the gene matches: 6. CDR3 in amino acids: CASSQASGSYEQFF. The CDR3 DNA sequence: TGTGCCAGCAGCCAGGCTAGCGGGAGCTATGAGCAGTTCTTC.

The rearrangement links TRBV28 to TRBJ2-3; D is possibly TRBD2 (6 bases). Germline lookup yields CDR1 MDHEN and CDR2 SYDVKM. This CDR3 is 18 amino acids long. With 5 bases removed from V and 4 bases from J, the gap between germline ends came to 25 bases. The CDR3 protein is CASSPRQGGSGRPDTQYF. CDR3 sequence (DNA): TGTGCCAGCAGTCCCCGGCAGGGCGGATCCGGGAGACCAGATACGCAGTATTTT. Variable domain in full (rest from reference TRBV28 and TRBJ2-3): DVKVTQSSRYLVKRTGEKVFLECVQDMDHENMFWYRQDPGLGLRLIYFSYDVKMKEKGDIPEGYSVSREKKERFSLILESASTNQTSMYLCASSPRQGGSGRPDTQYFGPGTRLTVL.

The rearrangement links TRBV10-2 to TRBJ2-3; 8 positions agree with TRBD2. The CDR3 has 14 amino acids. Trimming cost V 11 bases and J 3 bases; bases outside gene matches: 10. Per the germline V gene, CDR1 is WSHSY and CDR2 is SAAADI. The CDR3 DNA reads as TGCGCCGCCCAGGGTCGGGAGGGGACAGATACGCAGTATTTT. It translates to CAAQGREGTDTQYF.

The sample holds one count of this clone. The chain uses TRBV18 and TRBJ1-2; D is possibly TRBD1 (5 bases). The germline V gene encodes CDR1 KGHSH and CDR2 LQKENI. V lost 3 bases to trimming and J lost 4 bases, with 24 bases between them. CDR3 size: 18 residues. The CDR3 DNA reads TGTGCCAGCTCACCCCCAAGCCCAGCGGGACGGGCACCCTATGGCTACACCTTC. Protein product: CASSPPSPAGRAPYGYTF.

The chain combines TRBV10-3 with TRBJ1-1; D possibly corresponds to TRBD1 (6 bases). V lost 11 bases, J lost 1 base, and 20 bases lay in between. The V gene's germline CDR1 is ENHRY and CDR2 SYGVKD. The CDR3 consists of 15 residues. The CDR3 DNA reads TGTGCCTCCGACCACAGGGAGGGAGGGAACACTGAAGCTTTCTTT. This sequence encodes CASDHREGGNTEAFF.